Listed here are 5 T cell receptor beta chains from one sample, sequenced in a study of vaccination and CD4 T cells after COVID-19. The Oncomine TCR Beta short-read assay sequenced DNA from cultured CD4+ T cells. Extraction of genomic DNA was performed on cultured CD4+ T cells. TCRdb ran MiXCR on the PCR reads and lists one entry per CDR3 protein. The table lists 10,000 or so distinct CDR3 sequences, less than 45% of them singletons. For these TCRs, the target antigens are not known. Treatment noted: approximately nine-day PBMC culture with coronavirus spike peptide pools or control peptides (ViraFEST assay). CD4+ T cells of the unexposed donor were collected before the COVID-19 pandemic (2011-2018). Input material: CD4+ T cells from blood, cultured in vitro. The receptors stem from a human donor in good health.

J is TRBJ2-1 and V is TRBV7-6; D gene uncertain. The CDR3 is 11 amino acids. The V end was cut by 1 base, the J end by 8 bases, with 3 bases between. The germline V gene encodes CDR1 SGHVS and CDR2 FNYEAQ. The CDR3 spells CASSLEHEQFF. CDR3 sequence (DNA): TGTGCCAGCAGCTTAGAACATGAGCAGTTCTTC. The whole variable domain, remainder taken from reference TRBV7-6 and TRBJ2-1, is GAGVSQSPRYKVTKRGQDVALRCDPISGHVSLYWYRQALGQGPEFLTYFNYEAQQDKSGLPNDRFSAERPEGSISTLTIQRTEQRDSAMYRCASSLEHEQFFGPGTRLTVL.

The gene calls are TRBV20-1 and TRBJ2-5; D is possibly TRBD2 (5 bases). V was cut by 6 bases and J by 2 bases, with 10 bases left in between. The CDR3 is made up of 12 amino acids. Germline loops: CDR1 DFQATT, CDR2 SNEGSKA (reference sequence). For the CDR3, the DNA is TGCAGTGCCGTCGGGAATCAAGAGACCCAGTACTTC. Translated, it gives CSAVGNQETQYF.

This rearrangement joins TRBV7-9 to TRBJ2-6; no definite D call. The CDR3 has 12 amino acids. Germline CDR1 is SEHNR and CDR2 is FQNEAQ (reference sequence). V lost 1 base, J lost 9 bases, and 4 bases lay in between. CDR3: CASSLEVNVLTF. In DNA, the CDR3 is TGTGCCAGCAGCTTAGAGGTCAACGTCCTGACTTTC.

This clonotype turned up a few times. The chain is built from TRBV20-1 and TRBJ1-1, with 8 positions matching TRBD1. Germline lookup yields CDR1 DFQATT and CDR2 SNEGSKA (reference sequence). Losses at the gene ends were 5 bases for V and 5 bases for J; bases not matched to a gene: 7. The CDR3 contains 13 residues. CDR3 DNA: TGCAGTGCTGGGGGACAGGTGGGGACTGAAGCTTTCTTT. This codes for CSAGGQVGTEAFF.

CDR3 amino acids: CASGTGYSPLHF. CDR3 DNA sequence: TGTGCCAGCGGGACAGGGTACTCACCCCTCCACTTT. The chain recombines TRBV6-1 with TRBJ1-6, with 9 bases matching TRBD1. This CDR3 spans 12 amino acids. Losses at the gene ends were 8 bases for V and 10 bases for J; bases not matched to a gene: 3. CDR1 is MNHNS and CDR2 is SASEGT in the germline V gene.